Below are 2 T cell receptor beta chains sequenced from a single sample in a study of blood T cell repertoires in COVID-19. Sequencing used immunoSEQ multiplex PCR; TCRdb keeps in-frame clones, though not all of them. In the table there are about 250,000 clones, roughly four fifths of which are singletons. Sequenced material: peripheral blood. These receptors were obtained from a woman in her 70s with acute or convalescent COVID-19.

This chain joins TRBV5-5 and TRBJ2-5; D unresolved. The CDR3 sequence is 14 residues long. V was shortened by 2 bases and J by 2 bases, with 10 bases between the two germline ends. Germline assignment: CDR1 SGHKS and CDR2 YYEKEE (reference sequence). The CDR3 loop reads CASSFYGGQETQYF. The CDR3 DNA reads as TGTGCCAGCAGCTTCTATGGCGGTCAAGAGACCCAGTACTTC. Full variable domain (remainder filled in from reference TRBV5-5 and TRBJ2-5): DAGVTQSPTHLIKTRGQQVTLRCSPISGHKSVSWYQQVLGQGPQFIFQYYEKEERGRGNFPDRFSARQFPNYSSELNVNALLLGDSALYLCASSFYGGQETQYFGPGTRLLVL.

This clone was counted once. The V call is TRBV6-5, the J call TRBJ1-2, with TRBD1 as a possible D gene (5 bases). Per the germline V gene, CDR1 is MNHEY and CDR2 is SVGAGI. The CDR3 length is 14 residues. With 2 bases removed from V and 3 bases from J, the gap between germline ends came to 10 bases. The CDR3 sequence: CASSYNRQYYGYTF. In DNA form, the CDR3 reads TGTGCCAGCAGTTACAACCGACAGTACTATGGCTACACCTTC.